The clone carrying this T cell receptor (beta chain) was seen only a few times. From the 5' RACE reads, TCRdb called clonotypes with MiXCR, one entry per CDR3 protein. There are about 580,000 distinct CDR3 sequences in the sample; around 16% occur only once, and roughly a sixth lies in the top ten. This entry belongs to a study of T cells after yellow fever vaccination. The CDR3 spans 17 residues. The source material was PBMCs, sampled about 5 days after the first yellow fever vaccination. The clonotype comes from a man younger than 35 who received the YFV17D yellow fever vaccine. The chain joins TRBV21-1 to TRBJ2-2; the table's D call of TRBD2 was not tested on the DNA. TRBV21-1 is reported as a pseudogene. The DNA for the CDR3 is TGTGCCAGCAGCAAAGCGTGTCGGACTTCTAACACCGGGGAGCTGTTTTTT. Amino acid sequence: CASSKACRTSNTGELFF.